The clone carrying this T cell receptor beta chain was seen only once. Source study methods: Nucleated cell counts were estimated from reference gene primer amplification. The protocol was immunoSEQ multiplex PCR, while the TCRdb copy is restricted to in-frame clones and leaves out a portion. The V and J calls and the clone size are those of that table, but D and trimming were determined from the DNA. Found here are roughly 84,000 clones, 75% to 85% of them singletons; the top ten hold around 12%. Germline-derived CDR1 and CDR2 are MDHEN and SYDVKM. The CDR3 totals 16 residues. The V and J ends lost 6 bases and 1 base respectively, with 18 bases between them. The data stem from a study of blood T cell repertoires in COVID-19. The wider study: In each case, the material was cDNA or gDNA derived from T cells, B-cell-depleted T cells, or PBMCs.

The chain couples TRBV28 to TRBJ1-1, with D unclear. Material for sequencing was peripheral blood. This clonotype was obtained from a middle-aged woman with active or convalescent COVID-19. The CDR3 is CASSPQVSRKNTEAFF. CDR3 nucleotides: TGTGCCAGCAGCCCCCAAGTCTCTAGAAAGAACACTGAAGCTTTCTTT.